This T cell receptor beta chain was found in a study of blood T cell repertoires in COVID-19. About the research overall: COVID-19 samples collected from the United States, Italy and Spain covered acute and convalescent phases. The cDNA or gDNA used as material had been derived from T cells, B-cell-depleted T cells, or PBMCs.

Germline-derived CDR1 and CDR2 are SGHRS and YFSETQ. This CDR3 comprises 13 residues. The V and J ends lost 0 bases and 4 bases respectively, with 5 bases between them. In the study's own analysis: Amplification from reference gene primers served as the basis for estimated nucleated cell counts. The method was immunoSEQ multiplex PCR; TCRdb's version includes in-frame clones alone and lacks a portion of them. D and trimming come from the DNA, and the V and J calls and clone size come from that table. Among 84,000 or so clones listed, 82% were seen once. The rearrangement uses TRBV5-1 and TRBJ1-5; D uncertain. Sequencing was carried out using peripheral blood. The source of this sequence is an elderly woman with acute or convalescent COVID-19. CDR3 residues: CASSLDTNQPQHF. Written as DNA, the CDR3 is TGCGCCAGCAGCTTGGACACAAATCAGCCCCAGCATTTT. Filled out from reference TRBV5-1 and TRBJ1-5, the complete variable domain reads KAGVTQTPRYLIKTRGQQVTLSCSPISGHRSVSWYQQTPGQGLQFLFEYFSETQRNKGNFPGRFSGRQFSNSRSEMNVSTLELGDSALYLCASSLDTNQPQHFGDGTRLSIL.